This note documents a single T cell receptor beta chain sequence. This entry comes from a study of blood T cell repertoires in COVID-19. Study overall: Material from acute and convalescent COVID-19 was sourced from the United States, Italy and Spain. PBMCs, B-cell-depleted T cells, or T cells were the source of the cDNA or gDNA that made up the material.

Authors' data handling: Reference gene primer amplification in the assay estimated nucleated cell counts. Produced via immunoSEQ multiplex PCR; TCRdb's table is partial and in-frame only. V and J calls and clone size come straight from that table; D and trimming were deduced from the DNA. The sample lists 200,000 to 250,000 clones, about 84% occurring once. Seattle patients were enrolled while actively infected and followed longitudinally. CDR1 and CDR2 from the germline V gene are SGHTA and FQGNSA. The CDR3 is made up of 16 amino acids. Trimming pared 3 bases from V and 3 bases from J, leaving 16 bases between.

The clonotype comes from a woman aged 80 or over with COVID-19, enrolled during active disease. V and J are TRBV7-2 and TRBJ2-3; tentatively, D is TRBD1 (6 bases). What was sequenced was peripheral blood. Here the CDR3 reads CASSFVGQGSTDTQYF. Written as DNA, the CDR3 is TGTGCCAGCAGCTTCGTAGGGCAGGGGTCAACAGATACGCAGTATTTT.